This T cell receptor (beta chain) appears in the sequencing data of a study of TIL therapy for anti-PD-1-resistant metastatic lung cancer. The wider study: Progressing patients received lymphodepletion, expanded TIL infusion and IL-2.

Time point here: pre-treatment sample, taken before nivolumab and TIL therapy. Between the trimmed V and J ends, which lost 1 base and 2 bases, there was a span of 10 bases. CDR3 length equals 14 residues. CDR1 is SGHRS and CDR2 is YFSETQ in the germline V gene. This was the immunoSEQ v3 assay. This table comes from immunoSEQ multiplex PCR, and its TCRdb copy is limited to in-frame clones, with some not included. This repertoire shows more than 55,000 clones, roughly 66% found once; its top ten account for about 6.3%. The receptor's source is a person aged 25 to 80 with non-small cell lung cancer. The rearrangement joins TRBV5-1 to TRBJ2-7; D not resolved. The input for sequencing was blood, taken at baseline. This chain's CDR3 is CASSLSQLPYEQYF. DNA for the CDR3: TGCGCCAGCAGCTTGTCACAACTGCCCTACGAGCAGTACTTC.